This T cell receptor beta chain was sequenced during a study of blood T cell repertoires in COVID-19. The overall study: Samples came from the United States, Italy and Spain, spanning acute and convalescent COVID-19.

Sequenced by immunoSEQ multiplex PCR; TCRdb stores in-frame clones only, minus some. This sample yields under 150,000 clones, of which 85% to 90% are seen a single time; around 2.9% belongs to the top ten. CDR1 LGHDT and CDR2 YNNKEL come from the germline V gene (reference sequence). The CDR3 has 14 amino acids. Deletions cut 2 bases from V and 3 bases from J, with 8 bases between. Sequenced sample: peripheral blood. This chain links TRBV3-1 (or the pseudogene TRBV3-2) with TRBJ2-1; possible D gene TRBD2, 7 bases. The receptor was derived from a woman aged 60-70 years with active COVID-19. The CDR3 DNA is TGTGCCAGCAGCCAAAGGGGGGGCTACAATGAGCAGTTCTTC. This sequence encodes CASSQRGGYNEQFF.